The rows below give T cell receptor beta chains drawn from one sample of a study of blood T cell repertoires in COVID-19. Only in-frame clones appear in the TCRdb table, and some are missing; sequencing was by immunoSEQ multiplex PCR. Found here are about 75,000 clones, 85% to 90% of them singletons; the top ten hold over 2.5%. The sample taken for sequencing was peripheral blood. These receptors were taken from a human donor in a cohort sampled during active COVID-19. The CDR3 runs from the conserved cysteine through the conserved F or W. D genes are given only for firm matches. Size tells how often a clone was seen (once, few, many) or the class of an expanded clone, and some rows leave it out.

>TRBD1|TRBJ1-5|TRBV27|-
TGTGCCAGCAGCAGAGGGACAGGGAATCAGCCCCAGCATTTT
CASSRGTGNQPQHF
>-|TRBJ1-2|TRBV19|-
TGTGCCAGTACCCGACAGGAGTATGGCTACACCTTC
CASTRQEYGYTF
>TRBD2|TRBJ2-7|TRBV10-2|-
TGCGCCAGCAGTGAATTTGGACTAGCGGGGTCCTACGAGCAGTACTTC
CASSEFGLAGSYEQYF
>-|TRBJ1-6|TRBV4-1|-
TGCGCCAGCAGCCAAGTGGAGGGAAGCTCCTATAATTCACCCCTCCACTTT
CASSQVEGSSYNSPLHF
>TRBD1|TRBJ2-7|TRBV28|-
TGTGCCAGCAGGTCCTCCGGGACAGGGACCTACGAGCAGTACTTC
CASRSSGTGTYEQYF
>-|TRBJ2-7|TRBV3-1/TRBV3-2|-
TGTGCCAGCAGCCAAGACCGCAGGTCTCGGCAGTACTTC
CASSQDRRSRQYF
>TRBD2|TRBJ2-3|TRBV9|-
TGTGCCAGCAGCCCCGACGGGACTAGACGCACAGATACGCAGTATTTT
CASSPDGTRRTDTQYF
>TRBD1|TRBJ1-1|TRBV28|once
TGTGCCACCACCGGGACAGGGGGCTCCACTGAAGCTTTCTTT
CATTGTGGSTEAFF
>TRBD1|TRBJ1-2|TRBV11-2|-
TGTGCCAGCAGCCTCAGGGGACAGGGGATTAACTATGGCTACACCTTC
CASSLRGQGINYGYTF
>-|TRBJ2-4|TRBV18|-
TGTGCCAGCTCACGCCTATCCCGACAGGGACTAGCCAAAAACATTCAGTACTTC
CASSRLSRQGLAKNIQYF
>-|TRBJ2-1|TRBV24-1|-
TGTGCCACCAGTGATTCCGGACAGTGGGGCAATGAGCAGTTCTTC
CATSDSGQWGNEQFF
>-|TRBJ2-7|TRBV12-3/TRBV12-4|-
TGTGCCAGCAGTCAAACAGGGTTCCACGAGCAGTACTTC
CASSQTGFHEQYF
>-|TRBJ2-5|TRBV7-2|once
TGTGCCAGCAGCTCTTGGGGGGAACAAGAGACCCAGTACTTC
CASSSWGEQETQYF
>TRBD1|TRBJ2-4|TRBV29-1|-
TGCAGCGTTGTCGGCGGGACAGGGGGCGCGGGGAACATTCAGTACTTC
CSVVGGTGGAGNIQYF
>TRBD1|TRBJ1-2|TRBV18|-
TGTGCCAGCTCATCCATACAGGGGCAGGCTAACTATGGCTACACCTTC
CASSSIQGQANYGYTF
>-|TRBJ2-7|TRBV12-3/TRBV12-4|-
TGTGCCAGCAGTTTGATCGGAGCCTACGAGCAGTACTTC
CASSLIGAYEQYF
>TRBD1|TRBJ2-7|TRBV29-1|-
TGCAGCGTTTACGGGACAGGACGATCCTACGAGCAGTACTTC
CSVYGTGRSYEQYF
>TRBD2|TRBJ2-7|TRBV6-2/TRBV6-3|-
TGTGCCAGCAGCCCTTGGACTAGCGGGACCTACGAGCAGTACTTC
CASSPWTSGTYEQYF
>TRBD2|TRBJ2-7|TRBV28|-
TGTGCCAGCAGTTCAATACCCGGGACTAGCGGTTCGTCCTACGAGCAGTACTTC
CASSSIPGTSGSSYEQYF
>-|TRBJ2-3|TRBV5-6|-
TGTGCCAGCAGCTTGGCCCAAGAGACAGATACGCAGTATTTT
CASSLAQETDTQYF
>-|TRBJ2-7|TRBV6-4|-
TGTGCCAGCGATGGCACACCCTACGAGCAGTACTTC
CASDGTPYEQYF
>TRBD2|TRBJ2-5|TRBV19|-
TGTGCCAGTAGACCTAGCGGGGGGGGTCAGGAGACCCAGTACTTC
CASRPSGGGQETQYF
>TRBD1|TRBJ1-2|TRBV10-3|-
TGTGCCATCTTTGGACAGGGGGGAGGGAACTATGGCTACACCTTC
CAIFGQGGGNYGYTF
>-|TRBJ1-1|TRBV7-2|-
TGTGCCAGCAGCTCCGCCGGGAGTGAAGCTTTCTTT
CASSSAGSEAFF
>TRBD1|TRBJ1-2|TRBV7-9|-
TGTGCCAGCAGCGACGGACAGGGGAGCCATGGCTACACCTTC
CASSDGQGSHGYTF
>-|TRBJ1-2|TRBV19|once
TGTGCCAGTTCCACAGGAATAGGATATGGCTACACCTTC
CASSTGIGYGYTF
>-|TRBJ2-5|TRBV11-2|-
TGTGCCAGCAGCCCCGGAGTTCGGGAGACCCAGTACTTC
CASSPGVRETQYF
>-|TRBJ2-7|TRBV7-2|-
TGTGCCAGCAGCCTACAGGGTCCACGGTACGAGCAGTACTTC
CASSLQGPRYEQYF
>TRBD1|TRBJ2-7|TRBV4-3|-
TGCGCCAGCAGCCACAGGGACAGGGGCGAGCAGTACTTC
CASSHRDRGEQYF
>TRBD1|TRBJ1-5|TRBV5-3|once
TGTGCCAGAAGCCGACCGGGACAGGGAATGTGGGATAGCAATCAGCCCCAGCATTTT
CARSRPGQGMWDSNQPQHF
>-|TRBJ2-3|TRBV11-2|-
TGTGCCAGCAGCAACCCTTTAGCGGCTAGCACAGATACGCAGTATTTT
CASSNPLAASTDTQYF
>-|TRBJ1-3|TRBV23-1|-
TGCGCCAGCTCACCCCTGGGGGAGGGGGAACTCCGAAAACACCAAAACCGAAACACCATATATTTT
CASSPLGEGELRKHQNRNTIYF
>-|TRBJ2-7|TRBV25-1|-
TGTGCCAGCAGTGAACCCTCGGGCAGGGCCCTTTCCTACGAGCAGTACTTC
CASSEPSGRALSYEQYF
>-|TRBJ1-3|TRBV9|-
TGTGCCAGCAGCGTAGAGGTCGGGGGGTTAGGAAACACCATATATTTT
CASSVEVGGLGNTIYF
>TRBD2|TRBJ2-2|TRBV19|-
TGTGCCAGTAAGCGGGAGGGCTTCACCGGGGAGCTGTTTTTT
CASKREGFTGELFF
>-|TRBJ2-7|TRBV4-3|once
TGCGCCAGCAGTCTCTCGAGTAACTCCTACGAGCAGTACTTC
CASSLSSNSYEQYF
>-|TRBJ1-3|TRBV6-1|-
TGTGCCAGCAGTGAACTCCAGGGGACCTTCTCTGGAAACACCATATATTTT
CASSELQGTFSGNTIYF
>-|TRBJ2-7|TRBV7-2|few
TGTGCCAGCAGCTTAGAGGCAGGGCCCTCCTACGAGCAGTACTTC
CASSLEAGPSYEQYF
>TRBD1|TRBJ2-7|TRBV12-3/TRBV12-4|-
TGTGCCAGCACCAACAGGGGGCCCCACGAGCAGTACTTC
CASTNRGPHEQYF
>TRBD1|TRBJ1-1|TRBV19|-
TGTGCCAGTAGTATACAGGGGGCGGAGAACACTGAAGCTTTCTTT
CASSIQGAENTEAFF
>-|TRBJ1-3|TRBV10-1|-
TGCGCCAGCAGTGAATCAGGGACGGGGGACGGGAACACCATATATTTT
CASSESGTGDGNTIYF
>-|TRBJ2-1|TRBV5-1|-
TGCGCCAGCAGCTTGGAACTAGCCCTGTCCTACAATGAGCAGTTCTTC
CASSLELALSYNEQFF
>-|TRBJ2-3|TRBV7-8|-
TGTGCCAGCAGCTTAGGAACTAGCCTAGGTAGCACAGATACGCAGTATTTT
CASSLGTSLGSTDTQYF
>TRBD2|TRBJ2-3|TRBV19|-
TGTGCCAGTAGTATAGGGAGGCGGGGGGGCGATAAAGATACGCAGTATTTT
CASSIGRRGGDKDTQYF
>-|TRBJ2-1|TRBV10-3|-
TGTGCCATCAGTGAGTCGGGGGGCAATGAGCAGTTCTTC
CAISESGGNEQFF
>-|TRBJ2-3|TRBV3-1/TRBV3-2|-
TGTGCCAGCAGCCAAACTAGCACAGATACGCAGTATTTT
CASSQTSTDTQYF
>-|TRBJ2-7|TRBV9|-
TGTGCCAGCAGCCCTCGGGCAGGGGGGTACGAGCAGTACTTC
CASSPRAGGYEQYF
>-|TRBJ1-3|TRBV19|-
TGTGCCAGTAGTACCCCGGCCAGGGGCTTTTACGGAAACACCATATATTTT
CASSTPARGFYGNTIYF
>TRBD2|TRBJ2-3|TRBV6-2/TRBV6-3|-
TGTGCCAGCAGCAGACTAGCGGTCACAGATACGCAGTATTTT
CASSRLAVTDTQYF
>TRBD2|TRBJ2-5|TRBV10-2|-
TGCGCCAGCAGTGAGGGGCGGGGGGGCCGAATGAAGACCCAGTACTTC
CASSEGRGGRMKTQYF
>TRBD1|TRBJ2-3|TRBV24-1|-
TGTGCCACCAGTGATTTAAGGTTGGGGGACAGCGGCACAGATACGCAGTATTTT
CATSDLRLGDSGTDTQYF
>-|TRBJ2-7|TRBV25-1|-
TGTGCCAGCAGTGGGACAGTGGAGCAGTACTTC
CASSGTVEQYF
>TRBD2|TRBJ2-7|TRBV19|-
TGTGCCAGTAGTATAGATTACGGCGGGGGGCGCTACGAGCAGTACTTC
CASSIDYGGGRYEQYF
>-|TRBJ1-2|TRBV2|-
TGTGCCAGCATTCCGGACGGGAGAGATATCGGTGGCTACACCTTC
CASIPDGRDIGGYTF
>TRBD1|TRBJ1-5|TRBV5-1|-
TGCGCCAGCAGCCCGGGACAGGGCCCCAATCAGCCCCAGCATTTT
CASSPGQGPNQPQHF